This TCR beta chain was captured by sequencing in a study of blood T cell repertoires in COVID-19. Some clones are missing from TCRdb's copy, which holds only in-frame ones; the method was immunoSEQ multiplex PCR. The table includes fewer than 200,000 clones, approximately 82% detected once. Germline V gene lookup returns CDR1 SGDLS and CDR2 YYNGEE. The V end was cut by 2 bases, the J end by 0 bases, with 11 bases between. The CDR3 is made up of 16 amino acids. This clonotype was sampled from a woman aged 50 to 60 who had recovered from COVID-19. Sequencing was done on a sample of PBMCs or T cells enriched from blood (not recorded which). The rearrangement joins TRBV9 to TRBJ2-2, with a possible D match to TRBD2 (7 bases). The DNA for the CDR3 is TGTGCCAGCAGCGTTCAGGGGACTACGAACACCGGGGAGCTGTTTTTT. Its translation is CASSVQGTTNTGELFF.